The entry that follows covers one T cell receptor beta chain sequence. This entry is derived from a study of technical replicates of blood from a handful of donors. The CDR3 is 15 amino acids. Looked up from germline, CDR1 is SGHVS and CDR2 is FNYEAQ. Deletions cut 5 bases from V and 2 bases from J, with 13 bases between. Here immunoSEQ multiplex PCR was the method, and the copy in TCRdb shows in-frame clones only, minus some. The data hold 85,000 to 95,000 clones, with 90% to 96% observed a single time. The chain links TRBV7-6 to TRBJ2-1; D may be TRBD2 (5 bases). The TCR comes from a human donor in good health. Sequencing used T cells isolated from PBMCs. This CDR3 reads CASSPGGGTYNEQFF. In DNA form, the CDR3 reads TGTGCCAGCAGCCCAGGAGGTGGCACCTACAATGAGCAGTTCTTC.